The rows below give T cell receptor beta chains drawn from one sample of a study of CD4 T cells in relation to SARS-CoV-2 and coronaviruses. These receptors' antigens are unknown. The protocol was immunoSEQ multiplex PCR, while the TCRdb copy is restricted to in-frame clones and leaves out a portion. The sample yields roughly 18,000 clones, 70% to 85% seen once. The specimen was CD4+ T cells from PBMCs, cultured in vitro. The receptors were sampled from a human donor in good health. Both conserved end residues are part of each CDR3. The D gene is left open where the match is weak. Clone size is stated in some rows and not others, as once, few, many or a class when expanded.

J gene: TRBJ1-1; V gene: TRBV2; clone size: -; D gene: -; CDR3 protein: CASIPGGSTEAFF; CDR3 DNA: TGTGCCAGCATACCGGGAGGGAGCACTGAAGCTTTCTTT
J gene: TRBJ1-1; V gene: TRBV11-2; clone size: few; D gene: -; CDR3 protein: CASSPYTGQNTEAFF; CDR3 DNA: TGTGCCAGCAGCCCATACACAGGGCAGAACACTGAAGCTTTCTTT
J gene: TRBJ2-1; V gene: TRBV27; clone size: -; D gene: TRBD2; CDR3 protein: CASSLRAGLAASYNEQFF; CDR3 DNA: TGTGCCAGCAGTTTAAGGGCGGGACTAGCGGCCTCCTACAATGAGCAGTTCTTC
J gene: TRBJ2-2; V gene: TRBV6-5; clone size: -; D gene: -; CDR3 protein: CASSYWASTGELFF; CDR3 DNA: TGTGCCAGCAGTTACTGGGCGAGCACCGGGGAGCTGTTTTTT
J gene: TRBJ2-6; V gene: TRBV5-1; clone size: -; D gene: -; CDR3 protein: CASSLAGSTGANVLTF; CDR3 DNA: TGCGCCAGCAGCTTGGCGGGTTCTACTGGGGCCAACGTCCTGACTTTC
J gene: TRBJ2-7; V gene: TRBV2; clone size: few; D gene: TRBD2; CDR3 protein: CASTQLAGGPDEQYF; CDR3 DNA: TGTGCCAGCACCCAACTAGCGGGAGGGCCGGACGAGCAGTACTTC
J gene: TRBJ2-7; V gene: TRBV2; clone size: -; D gene: TRBD1; CDR3 protein: CASRADRVVIYF; CDR3 DNA: TGTGCCAGCAGGGCGGACAGGGTGGTGATTTACTTC
J gene: TRBJ2-3; V gene: TRBV14; clone size: large; D gene: -; CDR3 protein: CASSPRLTDTQYF; CDR3 DNA: TGTGCCAGCAGCCCCAGGCTCACAGATACGCAGTATTTT
J gene: TRBJ1-2; V gene: TRBV4-2; clone size: -; D gene: -; CDR3 protein: CASSQMSGGSSDGYTF; CDR3 DNA: TGTGCCAGCAGCCAGATGTCTGGGGGAAGCAGTGATGGCTACACCTTC
J gene: TRBJ2-7; V gene: TRBV5-1; clone size: -; D gene: -; CDR3 protein: CASSLDSASYEQYF; CDR3 DNA: TGCGCCAGCAGCTTGGACTCGGCCTCCTACGAGCAGTACTTC
J gene: TRBJ2-7; V gene: TRBV5-4; clone size: -; D gene: TRBD2; CDR3 protein: CASSRTSGQIPYEQYF; CDR3 DNA: TGTGCCAGCAGCAGGACTAGCGGGCAAATTCCCTACGAGCAGTACTTC
J gene: TRBJ1-2; V gene: TRBV30; clone size: -; D gene: -; CDR3 protein: CGLEKGGGYGYTF; CDR3 DNA: TGTGGACTGGAGAAAGGAGGTGGCTATGGCTACACCTTC
J gene: TRBJ2-7; V gene: TRBV3-1/TRBV3-2; clone size: -; D gene: -; CDR3 protein: CASSQATLVGEQYF; CDR3 DNA: TGTGCCAGCAGCCAGGCAACTCTGGTTGGCGAGCAGTACTTC
J gene: TRBJ2-6; V gene: TRBV3-1/TRBV3-2; clone size: -; D gene: -; CDR3 protein: CASSHSKRAGANVLTF; CDR3 DNA: TGTGCCAGCAGCCATAGTAAGAGGGCTGGGGCCAACGTCCTGACTTTC
J gene: TRBJ2-5; V gene: TRBV12-3/TRBV12-4; clone size: -; D gene: -; CDR3 protein: CASSFLGVETQYF; CDR3 DNA: TGTGCCAGCAGTTTCCTGGGGGTAGAGACCCAGTACTTC
J gene: TRBJ1-4; V gene: TRBV25-1; clone size: -; D gene: TRBD1; CDR3 protein: CASSELVGQGGEKLFF; CDR3 DNA: TGTGCCAGCAGTGAATTGGTGGGACAGGGCGGAGAAAAACTGTTTTTT
J gene: TRBJ2-3; V gene: TRBV19; clone size: -; D gene: TRBD2; CDR3 protein: CASSIGTTSTGTDTQYF; CDR3 DNA: TGTGCCAGTAGTATTGGGACTACCTCGACTGGCACAGATACGCAGTATTTT
J gene: TRBJ1-6; V gene: TRBV12-5; clone size: few; D gene: -; CDR3 protein: CASGLVGRTSSYNSPLHF; CDR3 DNA: TGTGCTAGTGGTTTGGTAGGGCGGACGAGCTCCTATAATTCACCCCTCCACTTT
J gene: TRBJ2-7; V gene: TRBV11-2; clone size: once; D gene: TRBD1; CDR3 protein: CASSSIQGVDYEQYF; CDR3 DNA: TGTGCCAGCAGCTCGATCCAGGGGGTCGACTACGAGCAGTACTTC
J gene: TRBJ2-1; V gene: TRBV5-1; clone size: few; D gene: -; CDR3 protein: CASSGLVWKDEQFF; CDR3 DNA: TGCGCCAGCAGTGGGCTAGTCTGGAAAGATGAGCAGTTCTTC
J gene: TRBJ1-1; V gene: TRBV24-1; clone size: -; D gene: TRBD1; CDR3 protein: CATSDPGQDVTEAFF; CDR3 DNA: TGTGCCACCAGTGACCCCGGACAGGACGTCACTGAAGCTTTCTTT
J gene: TRBJ1-6; V gene: TRBV30; clone size: -; D gene: TRBD1; CDR3 protein: CACAGQGFSPLHF; CDR3 DNA: TGTGCCTGTGCGGGACAGGGGTTTTCACCCCTCCACTTT
J gene: TRBJ1-2; V gene: TRBV28; clone size: -; D gene: -; CDR3 protein: CASSWQAHYGYTF; CDR3 DNA: TGTGCCAGCAGCTGGCAGGCCCACTATGGCTACACCTTC
J gene: TRBJ2-5; V gene: TRBV6-6; clone size: -; D gene: -; CDR3 protein: CASRGLHQETQYF; CDR3 DNA: TGTGCCAGCAGGGGCCTCCACCAAGAGACCCAGTACTTC
J gene: TRBJ2-7; V gene: TRBV3-1/TRBV3-2; clone size: -; D gene: -; CDR3 protein: CASTSGRTYEQYF; CDR3 DNA: TGTGCCAGCACCTCGGGACGGACATACGAGCAGTACTTC
J gene: TRBJ1-2; V gene: TRBV5-5; clone size: medium-sized; D gene: -; CDR3 protein: CASRPQPGPSPEGYTF; CDR3 DNA: TGTGCCAGCAGACCTCAACCGGGTCCTTCCCCAGAGGGCTACACCTTC
J gene: TRBJ2-7; V gene: TRBV12-5; clone size: -; D gene: -; CDR3 protein: CASGLGTVYEQYF; CDR3 DNA: TGTGCTAGTGGTTTGGGGACAGTCTACGAGCAGTACTTC
J gene: TRBJ1-1; V gene: TRBV7-9; clone size: -; D gene: -; CDR3 protein: CASSPPMNTEAFF; CDR3 DNA: TGTGCCAGCAGCCCGCCCATGAACACTGAAGCTTTCTTT
J gene: TRBJ2-7; V gene: TRBV6-5; clone size: few; D gene: TRBD2; CDR3 protein: CASSTASGSEQYF; CDR3 DNA: TGTGCCAGCAGCACGGCTAGCGGGAGCGAGCAGTACTTC
J gene: TRBJ2-1; V gene: TRBV6-4; clone size: once; D gene: TRBD2; CDR3 protein: CASSALAGSYNEQFF; CDR3 DNA: TGTGCCAGCAGTGCTCTAGCGGGCTCCTACAATGAGCAGTTCTTC
J gene: TRBJ1-2; V gene: TRBV19; clone size: -; D gene: -; CDR3 protein: CASVRPGSYGYTF; CDR3 DNA: TGTGCCAGCGTACGTCCGGGTTCCTATGGCTACACCTTC
J gene: TRBJ2-3; V gene: TRBV12-3/TRBV12-4; clone size: -; D gene: -; CDR3 protein: CASSTSTDTQYF; CDR3 DNA: TGTGCCAGCAGTACAAGCACAGATACGCAGTATTTT
J gene: TRBJ2-7; V gene: TRBV5-1; clone size: few; D gene: TRBD2; CDR3 protein: CASSFSGDSYEQYF; CDR3 DNA: TGCGCCAGCAGCTTTAGCGGGGACTCCTACGAGCAGTACTTC
J gene: TRBJ2-1; V gene: TRBV30; clone size: -; D gene: -; CDR3 protein: CAWIAANEQFF; CDR3 DNA: TGTGCCTGGATAGCAGCCAATGAGCAGTTCTTC
J gene: TRBJ1-1; V gene: TRBV5-1; clone size: -; D gene: -; CDR3 protein: CASSLAGVTEAFF; CDR3 DNA: TGCGCCAGCAGCTTGGCCGGGGTCACTGAAGCTTTCTTT
J gene: TRBJ2-1; V gene: TRBV19; clone size: -; D gene: -; CDR3 protein: CASKGLPSSYNEQFF; CDR3 DNA: TGTGCCAGTAAAGGCTTGCCTAGCTCCTACAATGAGCAGTTCTTC
J gene: TRBJ2-3; V gene: TRBV7-9; clone size: -; D gene: -; CDR3 protein: CASSLGLVTRLTNTQYF; CDR3 DNA: TGTGCCAGCAGCTTAGGTCTCGTGACTAGACTCACGAATACGCAGTATTTT
J gene: TRBJ2-1; V gene: TRBV5-1; clone size: -; D gene: -; CDR3 protein: CASRGRKTGNEQFF; CDR3 DNA: TGCGCCAGCAGGGGCCGAAAGACGGGGAATGAGCAGTTCTTC
J gene: TRBJ1-5; V gene: TRBV2; clone size: -; D gene: -; CDR3 protein: CASTGRNQPQHF; CDR3 DNA: TGTGCCAGCACGGGCAGGAATCAGCCCCAGCATTTT
J gene: TRBJ2-7; V gene: TRBV3-1/TRBV3-2; clone size: few; D gene: -; CDR3 protein: CASSQDGQVSYEQYF; CDR3 DNA: TGTGCCAGCAGCCAAGATGGGCAGGTCTCCTACGAGCAGTACTTC